This T cell receptor (beta chain) was captured in a study of T cells in Graves' hyperthyroidism and ophthalmopathy. Study context: Peripheral blood collection took place at initial diagnosis, before any treatment.

Amplification of TCR beta CDR3 regions was performed using RNA transcripts as template. The study used the HTBI primer set for a first-round RT-PCR of the TCR CDR3. TCRdb reprocessed the multiplex PCR reads via MiXCR and lists one record per CDR3 protein. The table records about 380,000 distinct CDR3 sequences, about 13% of them present only once. The study's findings and limits: Within blood appeared most thyroid clonotypes that had expanded above 0.001.

As regards this clonotype: No antigen is known for it.

This receptor was taken from a man aged 30 to 45 with Graves' hyperthyroidism that later progressed to Graves' ophthalmopathy. The specimen sequenced was blood.

CDR3 loop: CSALAGGNTGELFF. In nucleotides, the CDR3 is TGCAGTGCTCTAGCGGGGGGGAACACCGGGGAGCTGTTTTTT. The chain joins TRBV20-1 to TRBJ2-2; TRBD2 aligns across 11 bases. Germline V CDR1 and CDR2: DFQATT, SNEGSKA (reference sequence). This CDR3 region has 14 residues. J was trimmed by 1 base and V by 5 bases; bases with no gene match: 0.